Listed below are T cell receptor beta chains from one sample, sequenced in a study of blood T cell repertoires in COVID-19. The assay was immunoSEQ multiplex PCR, and TCRdb's table has in-frame clones only and misses some. The sample carries 60,000 or so clones, about 90% recorded once. The sequencing input was peripheral blood. These receptors originate from a human donor with acute or convalescent COVID-19. The donor label of this sample is uncertain. The CDR3 runs from the conserved cysteine through the conserved F or W. D genes are given only for firm matches. A row's size may be missing; if present it is once, few, many or a size class.

j_call: TRBJ2-1
clone_size: NA
d_call: NA
v_call: TRBV19
cdr3_nt: TGTGTCAGTAGTGAGCGGCTAGACAATGAGCAGTTCTTC
cdr3_aa: CVSSERLDNEQFF

j_call: TRBJ2-3
clone_size: once
d_call: NA
v_call: TRBV7-2
cdr3_nt: TGTGCCAGCAGCCGCCAGGTGCTGCCCACAGATACGCAGTATTTT
cdr3_aa: CASSRQVLPTDTQYF

j_call: TRBJ2-2
clone_size: NA
d_call: NA
v_call: TRBV3-1/TRBV3-2
cdr3_nt: TGTGCCAGCAGCCAAGGCCCACACAGTTACACCGGGGAGCTGTTTTTT
cdr3_aa: CASSQGPHSYTGELFF

j_call: TRBJ2-5
clone_size: NA
d_call: TRBD1
v_call: TRBV28
cdr3_nt: TGTGCCAGCAGTTTACGGACAGGGGGCAACCAAGAGACCCAGTACTTC
cdr3_aa: CASSLRTGGNQETQYF

j_call: TRBJ1-6
clone_size: once
d_call: NA
v_call: TRBV18
cdr3_nt: TGTGCCAGCTCACCACCGAGGGTCTTAGCCCTCCACTTT
cdr3_aa: CASSPPRVLALHF

j_call: TRBJ1-4
clone_size: NA
d_call: NA
v_call: TRBV6-5
cdr3_nt: TGTGCCAGCGGAGCAGGGGCGGCTAATGAAAAACTGTTTTTT
cdr3_aa: CASGAGAANEKLFF

j_call: TRBJ2-2
clone_size: NA
d_call: NA
v_call: TRBV7-3
cdr3_nt: TGTGCCAGCAGCTTAACACAGGGAGGGACCGGGGAGCTGTTTTTT
cdr3_aa: CASSLTQGGTGELFF

j_call: TRBJ1-1
clone_size: NA
d_call: NA
v_call: TRBV15
cdr3_nt: TGTGCCACCATTCCGACCGAGAGGGACACTGAAGCTTTCTTT
cdr3_aa: CATIPTERDTEAFF

j_call: TRBJ1-2
clone_size: NA
d_call: NA
v_call: TRBV6-5
cdr3_nt: TGTGCCAGCAATCCAGACAGAGGCTATGGCTACACCTTC
cdr3_aa: CASNPDRGYGYTF

j_call: TRBJ2-7
clone_size: NA
d_call: TRBD2
v_call: TRBV3-1/TRBV3-2
cdr3_nt: TGTGCCAGCAGCCAGCCGGGACTAGCGGGAGGGAGGGACTCCTACGAGCAGTACTTC
cdr3_aa: CASSQPGLAGGRDSYEQYF

j_call: TRBJ2-3
clone_size: NA
d_call: TRBD1
v_call: TRBV3-1/TRBV3-2
cdr3_nt: TGTGCCAGCAGCCAAGGCAGGGGGCCGACAGATACGCAGTATTTT
cdr3_aa: CASSQGRGPTDTQYF

j_call: TRBJ1-4
clone_size: once
d_call: NA
v_call: TRBV5-1
cdr3_nt: TGCGCCAGCAGCTTGGTCGCGGGGCTCGATGAAAAACTGTTTTTT
cdr3_aa: CASSLVAGLDEKLFF

j_call: TRBJ1-2
clone_size: NA
d_call: TRBD1
v_call: TRBV7-8
cdr3_nt: TGTGCCAGCAGAGGGGGGACAGGGGATGGCTACACCTTC
cdr3_aa: CASRGGTGDGYTF

j_call: TRBJ2-4
clone_size: NA
d_call: TRBD2
v_call: TRBV3-1/TRBV3-2
cdr3_nt: TGTGCCAGCAGCCAACTACTAGCGGGAGGGCCCTCGACCAAAAACATTCAGTACTTC
cdr3_aa: CASSQLLAGGPSTKNIQYF

j_call: TRBJ1-3
clone_size: NA
d_call: TRBD1
v_call: TRBV6-5
cdr3_nt: TGTGCCAGCCGGACAGGGGTTAATGAAGGAAACACCATATATTTT
cdr3_aa: CASRTGVNEGNTIYF

j_call: TRBJ2-3
clone_size: NA
d_call: NA
v_call: TRBV19
cdr3_nt: TGTGCCAGTAGTATTGGGAATAGCGGATACACAGATACGCAGTATTTT
cdr3_aa: CASSIGNSGYTDTQYF

j_call: TRBJ2-1
clone_size: NA
d_call: NA
v_call: TRBV9
cdr3_nt: TGTGCCAGCACGGCAGCGCTGGGCAATGAGCAGTTCTTC
cdr3_aa: CASTAALGNEQFF

j_call: TRBJ1-5
clone_size: NA
d_call: NA
v_call: TRBV18
cdr3_nt: TGTGCCAGCTCACCAGCACGGGTCAGCAATCAGCCCCAGCATTTT
cdr3_aa: CASSPARVSNQPQHF

j_call: TRBJ2-7
clone_size: NA
d_call: TRBD2
v_call: TRBV4-1
cdr3_nt: TGCGCCAGCAGCCAAGATTTAAGCGGGAGCCCCTACGAGCAGTACTTC
cdr3_aa: CASSQDLSGSPYEQYF

j_call: TRBJ1-2
clone_size: NA
d_call: NA
v_call: TRBV30
cdr3_nt: TGTGCCTGGACCAAACGCGGCAGTTTTAACTATGGCTACACCTTC
cdr3_aa: CAWTKRGSFNYGYTF

j_call: TRBJ2-3
clone_size: NA
d_call: TRBD2
v_call: TRBV28
cdr3_nt: TGTGCCAGCAGTCTCGTGGGCGGGAGAGGCACAGATACGCAGTATTTT
cdr3_aa: CASSLVGGRGTDTQYF

j_call: TRBJ1-1
clone_size: NA
d_call: TRBD1
v_call: TRBV28
cdr3_nt: TGTGCCAGCAGTCCCCATCGACAGGGCACTGAAGCTTTCTTT
cdr3_aa: CASSPHRQGTEAFF

j_call: TRBJ2-3
clone_size: NA
d_call: NA
v_call: TRBV7-2
cdr3_nt: TGTGCCAGCAGACCCGGGATAGGGGGGGGCACAGATACGCAGTATTTT
cdr3_aa: CASRPGIGGGTDTQYF

j_call: TRBJ2-3
clone_size: NA
d_call: NA
v_call: TRBV5-1
cdr3_nt: TGCGCCAGCAGTGGTGGCGGACCCGCAGGGACGCAGTATTTT
cdr3_aa: CASSGGGPAGTQYF

j_call: TRBJ2-1
clone_size: NA
d_call: TRBD2
v_call: TRBV2
cdr3_nt: TGTGCCAGCAGTGGTAGCGGGAGGGGGACGTACAATGAGCAGTTCTTC
cdr3_aa: CASSGSGRGTYNEQFF

j_call: TRBJ1-4
clone_size: NA
d_call: NA
v_call: TRBV3-1/TRBV3-2
cdr3_nt: TGTGCCAGCAGCCAACGGGGGATATCGCCTAATGAAAAACTGTTTTTT
cdr3_aa: CASSQRGISPNEKLFF

j_call: TRBJ1-6
clone_size: NA
d_call: NA
v_call: TRBV18
cdr3_nt: TGTGCCAGCTCACCACTCGGAGGGGAAAATTCACCCCTCCACTTT
cdr3_aa: CASSPLGGENSPLHF

j_call: TRBJ1-4
clone_size: NA
d_call: TRBD1
v_call: TRBV7-9
cdr3_nt: TGTGCCAGCAGAATAGGACAGGGATCTAATGAAAAACTGTTTTTT
cdr3_aa: CASRIGQGSNEKLFF

j_call: TRBJ2-5
clone_size: NA
d_call: NA
v_call: TRBV5-1
cdr3_nt: TGCGCCAGCAGCTTTAACCGGGACCAAGAGACCCAGTACTTC
cdr3_aa: CASSFNRDQETQYF

j_call: TRBJ2-1
clone_size: NA
d_call: NA
v_call: TRBV19
cdr3_nt: TGTGCCAGCAACGCGGGACCTTACAATGAGCAGTTCTTC
cdr3_aa: CASNAGPYNEQFF

j_call: TRBJ1-2
clone_size: NA
d_call: TRBD1
v_call: TRBV4-1
cdr3_nt: TGCGCCAGCAGCCCACGACAGGGGGCGAGCTATGGCTACACCTTC
cdr3_aa: CASSPRQGASYGYTF

j_call: TRBJ1-2
clone_size: NA
d_call: NA
v_call: TRBV19
cdr3_nt: TGTGCCAGTAGGGAGGGACGGACTGACTATGGCTACACCTTC
cdr3_aa: CASREGRTDYGYTF

j_call: TRBJ1-6
clone_size: few
d_call: NA
v_call: TRBV19
cdr3_nt: TGTGCCAGTAGTCTACGGACTCAAGCGGATAATTCACCCCTCCACTTT
cdr3_aa: CASSLRTQADNSPLHF